This T cell receptor beta chain was recorded in a study of blood T cell repertoires in COVID-19. Whole-study context: Sample material is recorded as cDNA or gDNA derived from T cells, B-cell-depleted T cells, or PBMCs.

Between the trimmed V and J ends, which lost 1 base and 6 bases, there was a span of 12 bases. CDR1 SEHNR and CDR2 FQNEAQ come from the germline V gene (reference sequence). The CDR3 extends over 15 amino acids. This clone turned up a few times. Original handling: Reference gene primer amplification yielded estimated nucleated cell counts. Profiled with immunoSEQ multiplex PCR; TCRdb holds only in-frame clones, not every one. V, J and clone size are those of that table, while D and trimming were read from the DNA. The table includes 130,000 or so clones, 85% detected once. Sequencing was done on a sample of peripheral blood. This sequence was found in a man between 60 and 75 years old with acute or convalescent COVID-19. The chain uses TRBV7-9 and TRBJ2-2; unclear D gene. The CDR3: CASSLEETPPGELFF. CDR3 coding DNA: TGTGCCAGCAGCTTAGAGGAGACTCCCCCCGGGGAGCTGTTTTTT. The variable domain in full, with the rest retrieved from reference TRBV7-9 and TRBJ2-2, is DTGVSQNPRHKITKRGQNVTFRCDPISEHNRLYWYRQTLGQGPEFLTYFQNEAQLEKSRLLSDRFSAERPKGSFSTLEIQRTEQGDSAMYLCASSLEETPPGELFFGEGSRLTVL.